This is a list of T cell receptor beta chains from one sample in a study of naive CD8 T cells in extremely preterm neonates. Data came from immunoSEQ multiplex PCR; TCRdb stores just in-frame clones and leaves some out. The sample holds tens of thousands of clones, roughly 88% seen once. The sequencing sample was made of naive CD8+ T cells from cord blood. The receptors here all came from a boy who was born preterm. Each CDR3 is given with its conserved first and last residue. The D gene is left open where the match is weak. Size values are once, few and many counts, or a class for expanded clones, and some rows have none.

>-|-|TRBJ1-2|TRBV30
TGTGCCTGGAGTGTACAAAACTATGGCTACACCTTC
CAWSVQNYGYTF
>-|-|TRBJ2-5|TRBV21-1
TGTGCCAGCAGCAAAGTGGGGACAGAGCAAGAGACCCAGTACTTC
CASSKVGTEQETQYF
>TRBD1|-|TRBJ1-1|TRBV30
TGTGCCTGGAACCCTACAGGGGTGAACACTGAAGCTTTCTTT
CAWNPTGVNTEAFF
>-|-|TRBJ2-2|TRBV19
TGTGCCAGTAGTATGGGGGCGAACACCGGGGAGCTGTTTTTT
CASSMGANTGELFF
>-|-|TRBJ1-1|TRBV18
TGTGCCAGCTCGGACAACACTGAAGCTTTCTTT
CASSDNTEAFF
>TRBD2|-|TRBJ2-1|TRBV2
TGTGCCAGCCTTCACGGGACTAGGAAAAACAATGAGCAGTTCTTC
CASLHGTRKNNEQFF
>TRBD2|once|TRBJ2-3|TRBV4-1
TGCGCCAGCAGCCAAGTATCGCGGGGGGGCACAGATACGCAGTATTTT
CASSQVSRGGTDTQYF
>TRBD2|-|TRBJ2-5|TRBV4-1
TGCGCCAGCAGCCCGTCTAGCGGGGGGGAGACCCAGTACTTC
CASSPSSGGETQYF
>-|-|TRBJ2-2|TRBV6-5
TGTGCCAGCAGTTACAGGGACACCGGGGAGCTGTTTTTT
CASSYRDTGELFF
>-|-|TRBJ1-2|TRBV27
TGTGCCAGCAGCTCACTCCGGGGAACCCTATATGGCTACACCTTC
CASSSLRGTLYGYTF
>TRBD1|-|TRBJ2-7|TRBV15
TGTGCCACCAGGGACAGGGGTTACGAGCAGTACTTC
CATRDRGYEQYF
>TRBD1|once|TRBJ2-3|TRBV6-5
TGTGCCAGCAGACAGGGGGCAGATACGCAGTATTTT
CASRQGADTQYF
>-|-|TRBJ2-5|TRBV19
TGTGCCAGTAGTATAGCAGAGACCCAGTACTTC
CASSIAETQYF
>-|-|TRBJ1-2|TRBV21-1
TGTGCCAGCAGCAAACAGGGGGCCTATGGCTACACCTTC
CASSKQGAYGYTF
>TRBD1|-|TRBJ2-7|TRBV19
TGTGCCAGTAGTGGGACAGGGTACGAGCAGTACTTC
CASSGTGYEQYF
>-|once|TRBJ2-5|TRBV21-1
TGTGCCAGCAGCAAGTACCAAGAGACCCAGTACTTC
CASSKYQETQYF
>-|once|TRBJ1-1|TRBV5-4
TGTGCCAGCAGCTTGGTCCCCAACACTGAAGCTTTCTTT
CASSLVPNTEAFF
>-|-|TRBJ2-3|TRBV4-3
TGCGCCAGCAGCCAAGCCAGGGGGGCAGATACGCAGTATTTT
CASSQARGADTQYF
>-|-|TRBJ2-2|TRBV30
TGTGCCTGGAGTCCCTCAGGGAACGGGGAGCTGTTTTTT
CAWSPSGNGELFF
>-|-|TRBJ1-1|TRBV19
TGTGCCAGTAGTATAACAGGGAACACTGAAGCTTTCTTT
CASSITGNTEAFF
>-|-|TRBJ2-2|TRBV9
TGTGCCAGCAGCCTAGCCGGGGAGCTGTTTTTT
CASSLAGELFF
>-|-|TRBJ1-6|TRBV19
TGTGCCAGTAGTGGGGGTTATTCACCCCTCCACTTT
CASSGGYSPLHF
>TRBD1|-|TRBJ1-5|TRBV27
TGTGCCAGCAGTTGGACAGGGGGCAATCAGCCCCAGCATTTT
CASSWTGGNQPQHF
>TRBD1|-|TRBJ1-3|TRBV6-6
TGTGCCAGCGCGCAGGGGGTTGGAAACACCATATATTTT
CASAQGVGNTIYF
>-|-|TRBJ2-7|TRBV5-6
TGTGCCAGCAGCTTGGGCAGGTACGAGCAGTACTTC
CASSLGRYEQYF
>TRBD1|-|TRBJ2-7|TRBV6-5
TGTGCCAGCAGTTACGGGACAGGGTACTACGAGCAGTACTTC
CASSYGTGYYEQYF
>TRBD1|-|TRBJ1-5|TRBV6-5
TGTGCCAGCAGTTATGGGACAGGGCACAATCAGCCCCAGCATTTT
CASSYGTGHNQPQHF
>TRBD2|-|TRBJ2-3|TRBV6-6
TGTGCCAGCAGACTAGCGGGGGGCACAGATACGCAGTATTTT
CASRLAGGTDTQYF
>-|-|TRBJ2-5|TRBV4-1
TGCGCCAGCAGCCAAGGGACAAACCAAGAGACCCAGTACTTC
CASSQGTNQETQYF
>TRBD2|once|TRBJ2-7|TRBV11-3
TGTGCCAGCAGCTTATGGGGGGGTAGCTACGAGCAGTACTTC
CASSLWGGSYEQYF
>-|-|TRBJ1-2|TRBV7-9
TGTGCCAGCAGCTTAGAGGGCTACACCTTC
CASSLEGYTF
>TRBD2|-|TRBJ2-1|TRBV4-1
TGCGCCAGCAGCCAAGCGCCTAGCGGGCCGTACAATGAGCAGTTCTTC
CASSQAPSGPYNEQFF
>-|-|TRBJ2-7|TRBV11-2
TGTGCCAGCAGCTTAACATACGAGCAGTACTTC
CASSLTYEQYF
>-|few|TRBJ1-2|TRBV19
TGTGCCAGTATAGGCATCTATGGCTACACCTTC
CASIGIYGYTF
>-|-|TRBJ1-1|TRBV29-1
TGCAGCGTTGGGGGGGCTGAAGCTTTCTTT
CSVGGAEAFF
>TRBD2|-|TRBJ2-3|TRBV9
TGTGCCAGCAGCGTGACTAGCGGGGGCACAGATACGCAGTATTTT
CASSVTSGGTDTQYF
>-|-|TRBJ1-5|TRBV4-1
TGCGCCAGCAGCCAGTATAGCAATCAGCCCCAGCATTTT
CASSQYSNQPQHF
>-|-|TRBJ1-1|TRBV19
TGTGCCAGTAGTCCGTGTTCAGGGCGGACTGAAGCTTTCTTT
CASSPCSGRTEAFF
>TRBD1|few|TRBJ2-7|TRBV5-5
TGTGCCAGCAGCTGGACAGGGTACGAGCAGTACTTC
CASSWTGYEQYF
>-|-|TRBJ1-5|TRBV4-3
TGCGCCAGCAGCCAAGACAGGGTTAGCAATCAGCCCCAGCATTTT
CASSQDRVSNQPQHF
>TRBD2|-|TRBJ2-7|TRBV4-3
TGCGCCAGCAGCCAAGATCGACTAGCGGGGGCCTACGAGCAGTACTTC
CASSQDRLAGAYEQYF
>TRBD1|-|TRBJ2-5|TRBV7-8
TGTGCCAGCAGCTCGGACAGGAGGGAGACCCAGTACTTC
CASSSDRRETQYF
>TRBD1|-|TRBJ2-7|TRBV7-3
TGTGCCAGCAGCTTAAGGACAGGGGGCGAGCAGTACTTC
CASSLRTGGEQYF
>-|-|TRBJ1-3|TRBV6-5
TGTGCCAGCAGTTACAGCTCTGGAAACACCATATATTTT
CASSYSSGNTIYF
>TRBD2|-|TRBJ2-1|TRBV7-2
TGTGCCAGCAGCTTTAGCGGGGGGATAGTCTACAATGAGCAGTTCTTC
CASSFSGGIVYNEQFF
>TRBD1|-|TRBJ2-7|TRBV5-4
TGTGCCAGCACCTTGGGTCCAGGGGGCGCTAACTACGAGCAGTACTTC
CASTLGPGGANYEQYF
>-|-|TRBJ1-5|TRBV6-1
TGTGCCAGCAGTGAAACTCCGGGACGGCGAAATCAGCCCCAGCATTTT
CASSETPGRRNQPQHF
>-|-|TRBJ2-7|TRBV5-1
TGCGCCAGCAGCTTGGCCGGGGCCGAGCAGTACTTC
CASSLAGAEQYF
>-|-|TRBJ2-7|TRBV30
TGTGCCTGGAGTGTAGGGGGCTCCTACGAGCAGTACTTC
CAWSVGGSYEQYF
>-|-|TRBJ2-1|TRBV7-9
TGTGCCAGCAGCCCCCAGGGTGAGCAGTTCTTC
CASSPQGEQFF
>TRBD1|-|TRBJ2-7|TRBV4-1
TGCGCCAGCAGCCAAGTAGCCGGGACAGGGGCTACCTACGAGCAGTACTTC
CASSQVAGTGATYEQYF